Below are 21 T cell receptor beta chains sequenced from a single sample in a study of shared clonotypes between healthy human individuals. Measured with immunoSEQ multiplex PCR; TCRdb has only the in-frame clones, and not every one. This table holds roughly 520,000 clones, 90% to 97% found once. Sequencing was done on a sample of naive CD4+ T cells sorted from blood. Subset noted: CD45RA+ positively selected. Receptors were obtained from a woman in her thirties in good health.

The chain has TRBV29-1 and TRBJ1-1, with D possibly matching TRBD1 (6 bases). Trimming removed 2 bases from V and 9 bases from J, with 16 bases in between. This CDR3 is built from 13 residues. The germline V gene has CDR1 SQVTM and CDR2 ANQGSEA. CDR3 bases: TGCAGCGTTGAAACACAGGGACGCAGGAAAGCTTTCTTT. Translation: CSVETQGRRKAFF.

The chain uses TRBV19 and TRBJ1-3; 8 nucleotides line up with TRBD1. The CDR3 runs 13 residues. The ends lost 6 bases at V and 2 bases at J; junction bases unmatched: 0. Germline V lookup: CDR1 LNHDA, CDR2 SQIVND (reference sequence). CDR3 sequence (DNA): TGTGCCAGTAGACAGGGGGCTGGAAACACCATATATTTT. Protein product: CASRQGAGNTIYF.

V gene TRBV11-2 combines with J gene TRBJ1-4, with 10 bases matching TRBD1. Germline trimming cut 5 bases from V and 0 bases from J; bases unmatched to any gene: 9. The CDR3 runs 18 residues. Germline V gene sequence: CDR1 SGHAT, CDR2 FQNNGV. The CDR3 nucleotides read TGTGCCAGCAGCCCCCGGGACAGGGGATCAGCAACTAATGAAAAACTGTTTTTT. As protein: CASSPRDRGSATNEKLFF.

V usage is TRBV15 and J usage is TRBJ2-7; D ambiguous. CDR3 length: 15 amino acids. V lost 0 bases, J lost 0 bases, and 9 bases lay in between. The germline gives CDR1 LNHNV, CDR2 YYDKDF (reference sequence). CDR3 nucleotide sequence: TGTGCCACCAGCAGAGAGAGCGCCAGCTCCTACGAGCAGTACTTC. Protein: CATSRESASSYEQYF.

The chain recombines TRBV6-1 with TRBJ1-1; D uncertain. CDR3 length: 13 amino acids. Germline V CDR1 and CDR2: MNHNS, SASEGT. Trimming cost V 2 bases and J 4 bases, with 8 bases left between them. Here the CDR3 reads CASSEKGSTEAFF. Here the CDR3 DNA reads TGTGCCAGCAGTGAAAAGGGATCCACTGAAGCTTTCTTT.

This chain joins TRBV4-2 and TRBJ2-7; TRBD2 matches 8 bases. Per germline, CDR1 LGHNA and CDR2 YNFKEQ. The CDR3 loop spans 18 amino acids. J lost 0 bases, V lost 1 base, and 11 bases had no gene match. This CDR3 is CASSQGEIAGPISYEQYF. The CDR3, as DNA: TGTGCCAGCAGCCAAGGTGAGATAGCGGGGCCCATCTCCTACGAGCAGTACTTC.

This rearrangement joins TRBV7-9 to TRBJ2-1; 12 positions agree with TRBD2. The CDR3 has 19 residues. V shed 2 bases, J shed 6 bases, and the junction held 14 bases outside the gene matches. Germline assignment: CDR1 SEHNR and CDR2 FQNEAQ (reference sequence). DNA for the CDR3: TGTGCCAGCAGCTTATCCAGGACTAGCGGGATAATGGAGGGCAATGAGCAGTTCTTC. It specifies CASSLSRTSGIMEGNEQFF.

The DNA for the CDR3 is TGCGCCAGCAGCCTGCACTCGGAGCAGTACTTC. Translated: CASSLHSEQYF. The chain couples TRBV5-1 to TRBJ2-7; D is unresolved. CDR3 length: 11 residues. Germline V lookup: CDR1 SGHRS, CDR2 YFSETQ. The V and J ends lost 4 bases and 7 bases respectively, with 9 bases between them.

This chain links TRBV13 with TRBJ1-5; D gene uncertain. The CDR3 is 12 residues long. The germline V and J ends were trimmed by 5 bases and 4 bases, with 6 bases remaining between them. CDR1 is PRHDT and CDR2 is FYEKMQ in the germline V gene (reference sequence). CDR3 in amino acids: CASSRQNQPQHF. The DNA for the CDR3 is TGTGCCAGCAGCCGCCAGAATCAGCCCCAGCATTTT.

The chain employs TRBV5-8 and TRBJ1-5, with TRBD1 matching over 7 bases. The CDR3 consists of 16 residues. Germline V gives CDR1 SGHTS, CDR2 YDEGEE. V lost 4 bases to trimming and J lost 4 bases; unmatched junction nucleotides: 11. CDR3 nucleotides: TGTGCCAGCAGCATACGCACCGGGACAGAGAATCAGCCCCAGCATTTT. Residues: CASSIRTGTENQPQHF.

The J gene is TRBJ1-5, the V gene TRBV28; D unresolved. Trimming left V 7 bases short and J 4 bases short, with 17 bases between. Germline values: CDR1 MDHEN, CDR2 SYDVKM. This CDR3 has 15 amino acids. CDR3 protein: CASTPSGLGNQPQHF. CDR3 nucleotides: TGTGCCAGCACCCCCTCCGGACTGGGAAATCAGCCCCAGCATTTT.

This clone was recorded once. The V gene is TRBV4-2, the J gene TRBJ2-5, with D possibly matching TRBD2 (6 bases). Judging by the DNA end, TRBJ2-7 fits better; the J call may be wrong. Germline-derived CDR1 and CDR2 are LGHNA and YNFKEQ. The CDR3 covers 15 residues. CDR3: CASSQVPTGAYEQYF. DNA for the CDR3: TGTGCCAGCAGCCAAGTTCCTACGGGAGCCTACGAGCAGTACTTC.

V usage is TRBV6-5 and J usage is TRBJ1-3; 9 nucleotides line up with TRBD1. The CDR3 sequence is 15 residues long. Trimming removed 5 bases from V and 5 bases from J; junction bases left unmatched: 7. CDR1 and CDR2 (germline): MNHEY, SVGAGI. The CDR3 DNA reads TGTGCCAGCAGTATCCAAGGGACAGGGAGAAACACCATATATTTT. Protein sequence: CASSIQGTGRNTIYF.

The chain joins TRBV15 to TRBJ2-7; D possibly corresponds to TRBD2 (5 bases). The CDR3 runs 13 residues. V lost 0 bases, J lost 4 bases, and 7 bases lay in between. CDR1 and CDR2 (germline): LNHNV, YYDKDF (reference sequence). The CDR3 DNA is TGTGCCACCAGCAGAGATACGGGGTACGAGCAGTACTTC. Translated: CATSRDTGYEQYF. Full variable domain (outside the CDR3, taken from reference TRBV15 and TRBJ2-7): DAMVIQNPRYQVTQFGKPVTLSCSQTLNHNVMYWYQQKSSQAPKLLFHYYDKDFNNEADTPDNFQSRRPNTSFCFLDIRSPGLGDTAMYLCATSRDTGYEQYFGPGTRLTVT.

CDR3 region: CSVVSSGGEQFF. For the CDR3, the DNA is TGCAGCGTTGTGTCTAGCGGAGGTGAGCAGTTCTTC. The chain has TRBV29-1 and TRBJ2-1, with 7 bases fitting TRBD2. CDR3 length: 12 amino acids. Per the germline V gene, CDR1 is SQVTM and CDR2 is ANQGSEA. V shed 4 bases and J 9 bases; nucleotides not matched to a gene: 6.

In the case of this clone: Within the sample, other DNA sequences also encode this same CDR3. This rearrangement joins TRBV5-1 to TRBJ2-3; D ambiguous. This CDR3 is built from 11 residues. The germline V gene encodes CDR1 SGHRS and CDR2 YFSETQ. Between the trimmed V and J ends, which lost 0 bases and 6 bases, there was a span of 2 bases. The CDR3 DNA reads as TGCGCCAGCAGCTTGGTCGATACGCAGTATTTT. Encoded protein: CASSLVDTQYF. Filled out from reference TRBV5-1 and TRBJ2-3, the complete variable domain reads KAGVTQTPRYLIKTRGQQVTLSCSPISGHRSVSWYQQTPGQGLQFLFEYFSETQRNKGNFPGRFSGRQFSNSRSEMNVSTLELGDSALYLCASSLVDTQYFGPGTRLTVL.

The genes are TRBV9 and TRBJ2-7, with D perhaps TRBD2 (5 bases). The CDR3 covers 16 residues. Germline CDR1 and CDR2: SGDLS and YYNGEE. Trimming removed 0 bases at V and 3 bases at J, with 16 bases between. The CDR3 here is CASSVGGDTPYYEQYF. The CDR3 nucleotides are TGTGCCAGCAGCGTAGGGGGAGACACTCCGTACTACGAGCAGTACTTC.

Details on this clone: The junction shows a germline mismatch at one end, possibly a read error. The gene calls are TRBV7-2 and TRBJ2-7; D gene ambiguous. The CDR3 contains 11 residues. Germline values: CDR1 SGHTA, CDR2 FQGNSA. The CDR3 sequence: CAGSLVGEQYF. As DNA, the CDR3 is TGTGCCGGCAGCTTAGTGGGTGAGCAGTACTTC.

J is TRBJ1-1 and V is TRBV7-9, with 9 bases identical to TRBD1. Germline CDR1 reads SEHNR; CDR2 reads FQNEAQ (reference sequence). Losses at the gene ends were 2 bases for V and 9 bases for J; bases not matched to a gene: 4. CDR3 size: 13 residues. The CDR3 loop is CASSLRQGVKAFF. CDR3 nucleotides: TGTGCCAGCAGCTTACGACAGGGGGTTAAAGCTTTCTTT.

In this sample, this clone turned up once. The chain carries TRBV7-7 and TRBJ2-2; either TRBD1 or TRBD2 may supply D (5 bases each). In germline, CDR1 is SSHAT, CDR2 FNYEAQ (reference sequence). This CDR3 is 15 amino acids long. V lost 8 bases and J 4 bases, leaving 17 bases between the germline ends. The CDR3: CASRKADTSTGELFF. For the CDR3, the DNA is TGTGCCAGCCGTAAAGCGGACACGAGCACCGGGGAGCTGTTTTTT.

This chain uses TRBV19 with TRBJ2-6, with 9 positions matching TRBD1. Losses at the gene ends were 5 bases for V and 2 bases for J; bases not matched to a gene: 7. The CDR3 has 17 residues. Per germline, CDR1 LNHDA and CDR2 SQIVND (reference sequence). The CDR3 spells CASSVNRGRAGANVLTF. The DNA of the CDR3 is TGTGCCAGTAGTGTAAACAGGGGGCGGGCTGGGGCCAACGTCCTGACTTTC.